Shown below are 18 T cell receptor beta chains from a single sample sequenced in a study of tumor-infiltrating lymphocytes in primary liver carcinoma. Reverse transcription of 500 ng total RNA with a constant-region primer produced TCR beta cDNA. The TCR beta library was amplified through three nested multiplex PCR rounds in a modified ARM-PCR procedure. In the first two PCR rounds, TRBV1-TRBV30 forward primers were paired with a C-beta reverse primer, and each round lasted approximately 9 cycles. MiXCR was run by TCRdb on the multiplex PCR reads, yielding one entry per CDR3 protein. The sample lists roughly 80,000 distinct CDR3 sequences, about two thirds seen once, with approximately 15% in the top ten. Co-extraction of RNA and DNA was performed on roughly 20-34 mg of unsorted bulk tissue. Sequenced: liver tumor tissue from sampling region 4. Specified subset: tumor region T4, right-lateral pole. The source is a woman in her sixties or seventies with primary liver carcinoma and hepatitis B virus infection.

A note on this clonotype: Germline and junction disagree at one end, which may indicate a read error. The chain recombines TRBV20-1 with TRBJ2-2; possible D gene TRBD1, 5 bases. The germline gives CDR1 DFQATT, CDR2 SNEGSKA (reference sequence). This CDR3 is 14 amino acids long. This chain's CDR3 is CSAREQANTGELFF. In nucleotides, the CDR3 is TGCAGCGCTAGAGAACAGGCTAACACCGGGGAGCTGTTTTTT.

This chain joins TRBV2 and TRBJ2-3; 9 nucleotides agree with TRBD1. CDR3 length: 13 amino acids. Germline loops: CDR1 SNHLY, CDR2 FYNNEI. Trimming took 8 bases from V and 6 from J; bases not matched to a gene: 6. CDR3 protein: CASEGTGSDTQYF. CDR3 in DNA: TGTGCCAGCGAGGGGACAGGGTCCGATACGCAGTATTTT.

Details on this clonotype: The junction and the germline gene differ at one end; a read error may be behind it. This rearrangement joins TRBV12-3 or TRBV12-4 to TRBJ1-1, with 9 bases that match TRBD1. The CDR3 is 14 amino acids. The CDR3 DNA reads as TGTGCCAGCAGTTTCTCGGACAGGGGCACTGAAGCCTTATTT. As protein: CASSFSDRGTEALF.

Concerning this clonotype: The conserved phenylalanine or tryptophan is not found at the CDR3 terminus, so this likely reflects a read error. The DNA is omitted, as the CDR3 cannot be located on it reliably, and the CDR3 follows TCRdb's listing. The rearrangement uses TRBV11-2 and TRBJ2-3. Germline values: CDR1 SGHAT, CDR2 FQNNGV. The CDR3 is made up of 14 amino acids, end residues included. CDR3: CASSLVGSTDTQYI.

This clonotype was found once. Possible read error: a much larger clone is one base away. V is TRBV14 and J is TRBJ2-7; 7 bases agree with TRBD1. Germline CDR1 is SGHDN and CDR2 is FVKESK. The CDR3 loop spans 16 amino acids. V shed 1 base and J 2 bases; nucleotides not matched to a gene: 8. The DNA of the CDR3 is TGTGCCAGCAGCCAAGTCAGGGGACAGAGAACCTACGAGCAGTACTTC. Translated: CASSQVRGQRTYEQYF.

Worth noting for this clonotype: This sequence may be a read error, since a much larger clone differs from it by one base. Lacking the conserved final phenylalanine or tryptophan, this CDR3 likely reflects a read error. The J gene is TRBJ2-5, the V gene TRBV28; 7 bases line up with TRBD2. The ends lost 6 bases at V and 5 bases at J; junction bases unmatched: 9. From germline, CDR1 is MDHEN and CDR2 SYDVKM. The CDR3 spans 14 residues. Written as DNA, the CDR3 is TGTGCCAGCAGCTCCCCGACTAGCCTGGAGACCCAGTACTTA. As protein: CASSSPTSLETQYL.

Only one count was recorded for this clonotype. A read error is likely, as this CDR3 ends without the conserved phenylalanine or tryptophan. The chain uses TRBV6-6 and TRBJ1-2; a weak D match, TRBD1 (6 bases). The CDR3 contains 12 residues. Germline lookup yields CDR1 MNHNY and CDR2 SVGAGI (reference sequence). The CDR3, as DNA: TGTGCCAGCACCCAGGGGAACTATGGTTACACCTTA. The encoded protein is CASTQGNYGYTL.

About this clonotype: Being one base from a much bigger clone, this may be a read error. The rearrangement links TRBV5-1 to TRBJ2-7; maybe TRBD2 (5 bases). V was clipped by 0 bases and J by 4 bases, with 14 bases between them. The CDR3 extends over 15 amino acids. Germline V CDR1 and CDR2: SGHRS, YFSETQ. Written as DNA, the CDR3 is TGCGCCAGCAGCTTGGAATCGGTGGGAGTTTACGAGCAGTACTTC. As protein: CASSLESVGVYEQYF.

The gene calls are TRBV29-1 and TRBJ2-5, with 8 nucleotides matching TRBD1. From germline, CDR1 is SQVTM and CDR2 ANQGSEA. CDR3 size: 15 residues. DNA of the CDR3: TGCACCGTAACAACAGGGGGGACTGCCCGAGAGACCCAGTACTTC. Translation gives CTVTTGGTARETQYF.

In the case of this clonotype: Germline is not matched at one junction end, which may reflect a read error. The gene calls are TRBV11-3 and TRBJ2-7, with 7 bases aligning to TRBD2. CDR1 is SGHNT and CDR2 is YENEEA in the germline V gene. This CDR3 has 14 residues. The CDR3 sequence is CTSSLSGREHEQCF. As DNA, the CDR3 is TGTACGAGCAGCTTAAGCGGGCGGGAGCACGAGCAGTGCTTC.

This clonotype has ten or more counts. V is TRBV12-3 or TRBV12-4 and J is TRBJ1-5; 7 bases line up with TRBD1. The CDR3 is 14 amino acids. Trimming removed 6 bases from V and 4 bases from J; junction bases left unmatched: 6. CDR3 nucleotide sequence: TGTGCCAGCAGGCCTGACAGGGAGAATCAGCCCCAGCATTTT. As protein: CASRPDRENQPQHF.

The chain carries TRBV29-1 and TRBJ2-7; unclear D gene. CDR3 size: 13 residues. V lost 2 bases and J lost 5, with 13 bases in between. The germline V gene has CDR1 SQVTM and CDR2 ANQGSEA. CDR3 sequence (DNA): TGCAGCGTTGAAAGCTCGGCAACCGACGAGCAGTACTTC. Its protein product is CSVESSATDEQYF.

As regards this clonotype: A much larger clone differs by one base, so this may be a read error. This chain joins TRBV7-6 and TRBJ1-1; a possible D gene is TRBD1 (6 bases). There are 14 residues in the CDR3. The germline gives CDR1 SGHVS, CDR2 FNYEAQ. Between the trimmed V and J ends, which lost 5 bases and 1 base, there was a span of 11 bases. The CDR3 is CASSRVQGNTEAFF. CDR3 nucleotides: TGTGCCAGCAGCAGAGTACAGGGGAACACTGAAGCTTTCTTT.

Worth noting for this clonotype: Germline and junction disagree at one end, which may indicate a read error. The rearrangement links TRBV28 to TRBJ2-1, with D possibly being TRBD1 (6 bases). The CDR3 is 16 amino acids. The germline V gene has CDR1 MDHEN and CDR2 SYDVKM. The CDR3 spells CASSQAGALSFNEQFF. CDR3 coding DNA: TGTGCCAGCAGTCAAGCAGGGGCACTCTCCTTCAATGAGCAGTTCTTC.

Notes on this clonotype: This may be a read error: a much more frequent sequence differs by one nucleotide. The chain links TRBV13 to TRBJ1-1; TRBD1 aligns across 7 bases. V dropped 2 bases and J dropped 0; count of bases not matched to a gene: 9. The germline CDR1 and CDR2 sequences are PRHDT and FYEKMQ (reference sequence). This CDR3 contains 17 residues. The CDR3 DNA sequence: TGTGCCAGCAGCTTACCCAAGGGGGCCCTCATGAACACTGAAGCTTTCTTT. It yields the protein CASSLPKGALMNTEAFF.

This clonotype appeared many times. This chain connects TRBV5-1 to TRBJ2-1; TRBD2 is a possible D gene (6 bases). CDR3 length: 15 residues. Trimming shortened V by 4 bases and J by 4 bases, and 15 bases separated the two germline ends. Germline CDR1 reads SGHRS; CDR2 reads YFSETQ. The CDR3 nucleotides are TGCGCCAGCAGCCTTGATAGCGGTGTTTACAATGAGCAGTTCTTC. Amino acid sequence: CASSLDSGVYNEQFF.

The table lists this clonotype with many counts. V and J are TRBV5-1 and TRBJ2-5, with a tentative D call TRBD1 (6 bases). Germline assignment: CDR1 SGHRS and CDR2 YFSETQ. Trimming shortened V by 0 bases and J by 0 bases, and 15 bases separated the two germline ends. This CDR3 contains 17 residues. For the CDR3, the DNA is TGCGCCAGCAGCTTGGGCCCACAGGGCTCAGACCAAGAGACCCAGTACTTC. Its translation is CASSLGPQGSDQETQYF.

In regard to this clonotype: One end of the junction does not line up with germline, which may come from a read error. The chain carries TRBV28 and TRBJ1-1; D perhaps matches TRBD1 (5 bases). Germline V gene data show CDR1 as MDHEN and CDR2 as SYDVKM. CDR3 length: 15 residues. In DNA, the CDR3 is TGCGCCAGCAGGGCGTCGCTCGGCCAGGGCACTGAAGCTTTCTTT. Protein sequence: CASRASLGQGTEAFF.